This TCR beta chain originates from a study of T cells in Graves' hyperthyroidism and ophthalmopathy (dated by TCRdb to about 2019). Background for the entire study: Peripheral blood samples were taken at initial diagnosis, before any treatment was given. The 85 to 100 discovery patients were divided at random into training and test sets in a 7:3 ratio. Once sampling was done, hyperthyroidism patients were given methimazole at a starting dose of 30 mg daily, whereas ophthalmopathy patients were given high-dose intravenous methylprednisolone. In addition, the study compared T-cell repertoires in thyroid tissue and in blood from five or six Graves' hyperthyroidism patients. TCR V-J signatures able to tell the groups apart were searched for in a discovery cohort of approximately 95 patients, of whom over 40 had Graves' ophthalmopathy and roughly 59 had stable Graves' hyperthyroidism. The paper describes TCR Vbeta CDR3 sequencing of 140 or so peripheral blood samples, made up of some 42 ophthalmopathy patients, roughly 75 hyperthyroidism patients and 17 progressor patients. An independent validation cohort of around 20 hyperthyroidism patients and 17 patients who later progressed to ophthalmopathy tested prospective prediction of ophthalmopathy.

The TCR beta CDR3 regions were amplified from RNA transcripts. For the first round of RT-PCR on the TCR CDR3, the HTBI primer set was used together with the Qiagen OneStep RT-PCR kit. A second multiplex PCR round built the libraries, followed by size selection and purification. Paired-end sequencing of the libraries was performed with 100 bp reads on an Illumina HiSeq2000. Regarding the original processing steps: SOAPnuke was used to process the raw data, with reads discarded if the reads contained adapters or uncalled bases, had a mean Phred below 15, or lacked an exact constant-primer or identifier match. High-quality paired reads were merged with COPE v1.2.5, and unique nucleotide sequences were defined as clonotypes. MiTCR v1.1 was used to align the clonotypes against IMGT TRBV, TRBD and TRBJ reference segments. Analysis was restricted to V-J combinations with a frequency above 0.0001, which covered roughly 99% of repertoires. The TCS score was defined as the ratio of F50 (clonal expansion) to E x V (chaos), calculated using BLOSUM62-based TCRdist between CDR3 peptides within each V-J. Welch's t-statistics and random forest reduced roughly 530 V-J features to about 12, which were used in a naive Bayes classifier (R e1071). Clones were called with MiXCR by TCRdb after fastp trimmed the public reads at Q25, and only in-frame beta chains were retained. Every distinct CDR3 protein forms one entry, paired with its most common genes and DNA. It is TCRdb's table, rather than the study itself, that gives the V and J calls and clone size. This sample holds about 500,000 distinct CDR3 sequences; roughly 17% were observed only once. The leading ten clones occupy 15% to 20% of the sample.

The germline V gene (reference sequence) supplies CDR1 LNHNV and CDR2 YYDKDF. The junction shows trimming of 4 bases on V and 7 bases on J, and the gene matches do not reach 8 bases of it. The CDR3 contains 15 residues, cysteine and phenylalanine counted. Just CDR3 DNA is preserved here, 45 bases in frame from base 1. Results the study describes overall, beyond this receptor: Sample size was not statistically predetermined, and blinding of investigators to group allocation was not performed. A 13 V-J signature model separated ophthalmopathy from stable hyperthyroidism, with approximately 87% sensitivity and roughly 84% specificity in cross-validation and 80%/75% in testing. Blood samples also contained most of the expanded thyroid clonotypes (frequency above 0.001), which suggests that blood repertoires may reflect thyroid immune responses. In validation, the model predicted progression to ophthalmopathy a median of about 6.8 months before onset, with about 70% sensitivity and more than 72% specificity.

This clonotype occurred a few times. The target of this receptor is not known. Base qualities were left out, and no much larger clone turns up one base away. Graves' hyperthyroidism was defined as stable when no progression to ophthalmopathy occurred over 18 months of follow-up. Hyperthyroidism patients were aged 18 to 65 years and newly diagnosed, with disease duration of less than 2 months. Patients with uncontrolled infections, other autoimmune diseases, pregnancy or lactation were excluded. Diagnoses were established on the basis of clinical symptoms, serum thyroxine and TRAb, thyroid ultrasound, and orbital computed tomography. PBMCs were separated from 7.5 to 10 ml of fresh peripheral blood using Ficoll-Paque density gradient centrifugation. Total RNA was extracted with Trizol reagent, and quality was checked on an Agilent 2100 Bioanalyzer.

The sample consisted of blood. This clonotype originated in a woman between 18 and 29 years old with Graves' hyperthyroidism. The chain is assembled from TRBV15 and TRBJ2-1; 9 middle bases align to TRBD2. The DNA reads TGTGCCACCAGCAAAGCGGGGGGCCCTGGGAATGAGCAGTTCTTC. Protein translation: CATSKAGGPGNEQFF.